A selection of T cell receptor beta chains follows, all from one sample in a study of PD-L1 blockade in urothelial cancer. TCRdb's copy holds only in-frame clones and misses some; the assay was immunoSEQ multiplex PCR. The table lists 50,000 to 70,000 clones, 75% to 85% of them singletons. The material sequenced was PBMCs, taken around atezolizumab (anti-PD-L1) treatment. The receptor set was obtained from a man between 65 and 80 years old with urothelial cancer. The CDR3 runs from the conserved cysteine through the conserved F or W. Each record gives: D gene, clone size, J gene, V gene, CDR3 protein, CDR3 DNA. A D gene is named only where the DNA matches it firmly. Clone size appears in some rows only: once, few, many, or a class for an expanded clone.

D gene: .
clone size: .
J gene: TRBJ1-1
V gene: TRBV7-9
CDR3 protein: CASSSGPNTEAFF
CDR3 DNA: TGTGCCAGCAGCTCTGGGCCGAACACTGAAGCTTTCTTT

D gene: .
clone size: .
J gene: TRBJ1-2
V gene: TRBV7-3
CDR3 protein: CASSSTVNYGYTF
CDR3 DNA: TGTGCCAGCAGCTCTACAGTAAACTATGGCTACACCTTC

D gene: .
clone size: .
J gene: TRBJ1-5
V gene: TRBV6-1
CDR3 protein: CASSVEGEQSNQPQHF
CDR3 DNA: TGTGCCAGCAGTGTTGAGGGAGAACAGTCCAATCAGCCCCAGCATTTT

D gene: TRBD1
clone size: .
J gene: TRBJ1-5
V gene: TRBV28
CDR3 protein: CATSAGGTNNQPQHF
CDR3 DNA: TGTGCCACCTCTGCAGGGGGAACGAACAATCAGCCCCAGCATTTT

D gene: TRBD2
clone size: .
J gene: TRBJ2-7
V gene: TRBV19
CDR3 protein: CASSIASGSYEQYF
CDR3 DNA: TGTGCCAGTAGTATCGCTAGCGGGAGTTACGAGCAGTACTTC

D gene: TRBD1
clone size: .
J gene: TRBJ1-3
V gene: TRBV5-1
CDR3 protein: CASSGTGDGNTIYF
CDR3 DNA: TGCGCCAGCAGCGGGACAGGGGACGGAAACACCATATATTTT

D gene: .
clone size: .
J gene: TRBJ2-7
V gene: TRBV11-2
CDR3 protein: CASSLAGGPYEQYF
CDR3 DNA: TGTGCCAGCAGCTTAGCGGGGGGCCCATACGAGCAGTACTTC

D gene: .
clone size: .
J gene: TRBJ1-4
V gene: TRBV6-6
CDR3 protein: CASSQDSSNEKLFF
CDR3 DNA: TGTGCCAGCAGCCAGGACAGCTCTAATGAAAAACTGTTTTTT

D gene: .
clone size: .
J gene: TRBJ2-7
V gene: TRBV13
CDR3 protein: CASSFGGHIPYEQYF
CDR3 DNA: TGTGCCAGCAGCTTCGGCGGACATATCCCCTACGAGCAGTACTTC

D gene: TRBD1
clone size: .
J gene: TRBJ2-7
V gene: TRBV6-6
CDR3 protein: CASIGRQGSYEQYF
CDR3 DNA: TGTGCCAGCATCGGAAGACAGGGGAGTTACGAGCAGTACTTC

D gene: .
clone size: .
J gene: TRBJ2-6
V gene: TRBV25-1
CDR3 protein: CASSGRTQGSGANVLTF
CDR3 DNA: TGTGCCAGCAGTGGAAGAACGCAGGGCTCTGGGGCCAACGTCCTGACTTTC

D gene: TRBD1
clone size: .
J gene: TRBJ1-2
V gene: TRBV7-3
CDR3 protein: CASSLTGGGYGYTF
CDR3 DNA: TGTGCCAGCAGCCTGACAGGGGGCGGCTATGGCTACACCTTC

D gene: TRBD2
clone size: .
J gene: TRBJ2-1
V gene: TRBV4-1
CDR3 protein: CASAGEGSYNEQFF
CDR3 DNA: TGCGCCAGCGCGGGGGAAGGCTCCTACAATGAGCAGTTCTTC

D gene: .
clone size: .
J gene: TRBJ2-1
V gene: TRBV30
CDR3 protein: CAWSGDSRSYNEQFF
CDR3 DNA: TGTGCCTGGAGTGGCGACAGTAGGTCCTACAATGAGCAGTTCTTC

D gene: .
clone size: .
J gene: TRBJ2-5
V gene: TRBV5-1
CDR3 protein: CASSLLANQETQYF
CDR3 DNA: TGCGCCAGCAGTTTGCTAGCGAACCAAGAGACCCAGTACTTC

D gene: TRBD2
clone size: .
J gene: TRBJ2-1
V gene: TRBV13
CDR3 protein: CASSPAGLGDDNEQFF
CDR3 DNA: TGTGCCAGCAGCCCCGCCGGACTAGGGGATGACAATGAGCAGTTCTTC

D gene: TRBD1
clone size: .
J gene: TRBJ1-5
V gene: TRBV5-1
CDR3 protein: CASSFTGGSNQPQHF
CDR3 DNA: TGCGCCAGCAGCTTTACAGGGGGTAGCAATCAGCCCCAGCATTTT

D gene: TRBD2
clone size: .
J gene: TRBJ2-1
V gene: TRBV7-8
CDR3 protein: CASSLGRGGRNEQFF
CDR3 DNA: TGTGCCAGCAGCTTGGGGCGGGGGGGCAGGAATGAGCAGTTCTTC

D gene: TRBD1
clone size: .
J gene: TRBJ1-4
V gene: TRBV27
CDR3 protein: CASSLSLTGGRKLFF
CDR3 DNA: TGTGCCAGCAGTTTATCGTTGACAGGGGGCCGGAAACTGTTTTTT

D gene: TRBD1
clone size: medium-sized
J gene: TRBJ1-5
V gene: TRBV2
CDR3 protein: CASGTVSNQPQHF
CDR3 DNA: TGTGCGTCCGGGACAGTTAGCAATCAGCCCCAGCATTTT

D gene: .
clone size: .
J gene: TRBJ2-3
V gene: TRBV4-3
CDR3 protein: CASSQDRAYTQYF
CDR3 DNA: TGCGCCAGCAGCCAAGATCGAGCCTATACGCAGTATTTT

D gene: TRBD1
clone size: .
J gene: TRBJ1-1
V gene: TRBV7-9
CDR3 protein: CASFPRATGLTEAFF
CDR3 DNA: TGTGCCAGCTTCCCCCGGGCGACAGGGCTTACTGAAGCTTTCTTT

D gene: .
clone size: .
J gene: TRBJ1-1
V gene: TRBV9
CDR3 protein: CASSEGHRNTEAFF
CDR3 DNA: TGTGCCAGCAGCGAGGGACACAGGAACACTGAAGCTTTCTTT

D gene: .
clone size: once
J gene: TRBJ1-2
V gene: TRBV28
CDR3 protein: CASSLGSRGYTF
CDR3 DNA: TGTGCCAGCAGTTTAGGGTCTAGAGGCTACACCTTC

D gene: .
clone size: .
J gene: TRBJ1-2
V gene: TRBV2
CDR3 protein: CASSNSRESNYGYTF
CDR3 DNA: TGTGCCAGCAGTAACTCCCGAGAGTCTAACTATGGCTACACCTTC

D gene: TRBD1
clone size: .
J gene: TRBJ2-7
V gene: TRBV10-1
CDR3 protein: CASSADRAPSPNVIEQYF
CDR3 DNA: TGCGCCAGCAGCGCGGACAGGGCCCCTTCCCCCAATGTGATTGAGCAGTACTTC

D gene: .
clone size: .
J gene: TRBJ2-1
V gene: TRBV7-6
CDR3 protein: CASNTGVLNEQFF
CDR3 DNA: TGTGCCAGCAACACTGGAGTGCTTAATGAGCAGTTCTTC

D gene: .
clone size: .
J gene: TRBJ1-3
V gene: TRBV9
CDR3 protein: CASSVGGTSGNTIYF
CDR3 DNA: TGTGCCAGCAGCGTAGGGGGCACCTCTGGAAACACCATATATTTT

D gene: TRBD2
clone size: few
J gene: TRBJ2-4
V gene: TRBV11-1
CDR3 protein: CASSLEGGAKNIQYF
CDR3 DNA: TGTGCCAGCAGCTTAGAGGGAGGGGCCAAAAACATTCAGTACTTC

D gene: .
clone size: .
J gene: TRBJ2-2
V gene: TRBV21-1
CDR3 protein: CASSRPVRGGGLNTGELFF
CDR3 DNA: TGTGCCAGCAGCAGACCAGTAAGAGGGGGCGGCTTGAACACCGGGGAGCTGTTTTTT

D gene: .
clone size: .
J gene: TRBJ2-1
V gene: TRBV6-6
CDR3 protein: CASRGGPYNEQFF
CDR3 DNA: TGTGCCAGCAGAGGCGGGCCTTACAATGAGCAGTTCTTC

D gene: .
clone size: .
J gene: TRBJ2-2
V gene: TRBV4-2
CDR3 protein: CASSQITNLNTGELFF
CDR3 DNA: TGTGCCAGCAGCCAAATAACTAATCTTAACACCGGGGAGCTGTTTTTT

D gene: .
clone size: .
J gene: TRBJ1-1
V gene: TRBV7-2
CDR3 protein: CASSLDQAMNTEAFF
CDR3 DNA: TGTGCCAGCAGCTTAGATCAGGCTATGAACACTGAAGCTTTCTTT

D gene: .
clone size: .
J gene: TRBJ2-1
V gene: TRBV11-2
CDR3 protein: CASSRTGIHEQFF
CDR3 DNA: TGTGCCAGCAGCAGAACAGGGATCCATGAGCAGTTCTTC

D gene: TRBD2
clone size: .
J gene: TRBJ2-1
V gene: TRBV28
CDR3 protein: CASSLRAGSYNEQFF
CDR3 DNA: TGTGCCAGCAGTTTAAGAGCGGGGAGTTACAATGAGCAGTTCTTC

D gene: .
clone size: .
J gene: TRBJ1-1
V gene: TRBV19
CDR3 protein: CASTLQGLGTEAFF
CDR3 DNA: TGTGCCAGTACCCTGCAGGGGCTGGGGACTGAAGCTTTCTTT

D gene: .
clone size: .
J gene: TRBJ1-4
V gene: TRBV25-1
CDR3 protein: CASSKEKLFF
CDR3 DNA: TGTGCCAGCAGCAAAGAAAAACTGTTTTTT

D gene: .
clone size: few
J gene: TRBJ1-5
V gene: TRBV19
CDR3 protein: CASSRSLRGNQPQHF
CDR3 DNA: TGTGCCAGTAGTAGATCTTTGAGGGGGAATCAGCCCCAGCATTTT

D gene: TRBD2
clone size: .
J gene: TRBJ2-3
V gene: TRBV27
CDR3 protein: CASSLFGERESTDTQYF
CDR3 DNA: TGTGCCAGCAGTTTATTTGGGGAGCGGGAGAGCACAGATACGCAGTATTTT

D gene: .
clone size: .
J gene: TRBJ2-1
V gene: TRBV10-3
CDR3 protein: CAISDPMVEGSYNEQFF
CDR3 DNA: TGTGCCATCAGTGACCCCATGGTGGAGGGCTCCTACAATGAGCAGTTCTTC

D gene: .
clone size: .
J gene: TRBJ2-5
V gene: TRBV11-2
CDR3 protein: CASSFPTMGARVPQETQYF
CDR3 DNA: TGTGCCAGCAGCTTCCCCACTATGGGGGCGAGGGTTCCACAAGAGACCCAGTACTTC

D gene: .
clone size: few
J gene: TRBJ2-1
V gene: TRBV5-8
CDR3 protein: CASSPPNYNEQFF
CDR3 DNA: TGTGCCAGCAGCCCCCCTAACTACAATGAGCAGTTCTTC

D gene: TRBD1
clone size: .
J gene: TRBJ2-7
V gene: TRBV5-1
CDR3 protein: CASSGDFRDSSYEQYF
CDR3 DNA: TGCGCCAGCAGCGGTGACTTCCGGGACAGTTCCTACGAGCAGTACTTC

D gene: TRBD1
clone size: few
J gene: TRBJ1-2
V gene: TRBV7-2
CDR3 protein: CASSGAGTGGEVNYGYTF
CDR3 DNA: TGTGCCAGCAGCGGCGCCGGGACAGGGGGCGAGGTGAACTATGGCTACACCTTC

D gene: TRBD2
clone size: .
J gene: TRBJ2-7
V gene: TRBV11-3
CDR3 protein: CASSLGLGDYGQYF
CDR3 DNA: TGTGCCAGCAGCTTAGGGCTTGGGGACTACGGTCAGTACTTC

D gene: .
clone size: once
J gene: TRBJ1-5
V gene: TRBV5-5
CDR3 protein: CASSSGTPNSNQPQHF
CDR3 DNA: TGTGCCAGCAGCTCCGGGACACCGAATAGCAATCAGCCCCAGCATTTT